Following are 22 T cell receptor beta chains from one sample sequenced in a study of T-cell reconstitution after alpha-beta-depleted transplantation in children. Unique molecular identifiers were incorporated into the prepared TCRbeta library. TCRdb analysed the PCR reads with MiXCR anew, one entry per CDR3 protein. The data hold about 200,000 distinct CDR3 sequences, with roughly 9.1% observed a single time. This specimen was PBMCs, mostly from graft donor cells, taken 360 days after TCRalphabeta/CD19-depleted stem cell transplant. These TCRs come from a male patient between 2 and 15 years old who had a stem cell transplant for acute myeloid leukemia, so the T cells may come from the graft donor.

This clonotype occurred many times. The rearrangement uses TRBV28 and TRBJ2-1, with no clear D. Germline CDR1 and CDR2: MDHEN and SYDVKM. V was cut by 6 bases and J by 5 bases, with 14 bases left in between. This CDR3 spans 14 amino acids. The CDR3 spells CASRGFGNNNEQFF. In nucleotides, the CDR3 is TGTGCCAGCAGAGGGTTTGGGAACAACAATGAGCAGTTCTTC.

This clonotype occurred a few times. The J gene is TRBJ2-7, the V gene TRBV7-6, with 9 positions matching TRBD1. The CDR3 totals 14 residues. From germline, CDR1 is SGHVS and CDR2 FNYEAQ. V lost 5 bases and J lost 5; bases outside the gene matches: 7. DNA of the CDR3: TGTGCCAGCAGCAACAACAGGGGGCTCGACGAGCAGTACGTC. As protein: CASSNNRGLDEQYV.

This clonotype showed up many times. The chain is built from TRBV6-1 and TRBJ1-2; the match to TRBD1 covers 9 bases. Germline trimming cut 6 bases from V and 4 bases from J; bases unmatched to any gene: 6. The CDR3 is 14 amino acids. Per germline, CDR1 MNHNS and CDR2 SASEGT. The CDR3 here is CASRTGGSTYGYTF. The CDR3 region has the DNA TGTGCCAGCAGGACAGGGGGATCTACCTATGGCTACACCTTC.

There are a few counts of this clonotype. The chain joins TRBV29-1 to TRBJ1-1; a possible D gene is TRBD1 (5 bases). V was shortened by 6 bases and J by 5 bases, with 13 bases between the two germline ends. The CDR3 runs 12 residues. Germline CDR1 is SQVTM and CDR2 is ANQGSEA. DNA of the CDR3: TGCAGCGTCGAGACAACAGGTACTGAAGCTTTCTTT. Translating gives CSVETTGTEAFF.

This clonotype was recorded many times. The rearrangement uses TRBV18 and TRBJ2-1, with D possibly TRBD1 on 6 matching bases. Germline V gene data show CDR1 as KGHSH and CDR2 as LQKENI. Trimming stripped 0 bases from V and 7 bases from J, with 10 bases between. CDR3 length equals 14 residues. The CDR3 DNA follows: TGTGCCAGCTCACCACCCGGGACAACGAATGAGCAGTTCTTC. It translates to CASSPPGTTNEQFF.

There are a few counts of this clonotype. The rearrangement links TRBV29-1 to TRBJ1-2; 8 positions match TRBD1. V lost 4 bases, J lost 3 bases, and 10 bases stayed unmatched. The CDR3 loop spans 15 amino acids. Germline CDR1 reads SQVTM; CDR2 reads ANQGSEA. CDR3 coding DNA: TGCAGCGTTGGAGGGGTCAGGGGGCGAGACTATGGCTACACCTTC. It is translated as CSVGGVRGRDYGYTF.

This clonotype was observed at least ten times. The V gene is TRBV20-1, the J gene TRBJ2-7; 10 bases are a match to TRBD2. The CDR3 has 16 amino acids. Germline V gene lookup returns CDR1 DFQATT and CDR2 SNEGSKA (reference sequence). V was clipped by 3 bases and J by 6 bases; unmatched bases: 14. The CDR3 reads CSARGPLAGDGTEQYF. The CDR3 region has the DNA TGCAGTGCTAGGGGGCCTCTAGCGGGAGATGGGACCGAGCAGTACTTC.

This clonotype was observed a handful of times. The gene calls are TRBV5-1 and TRBJ2-4, with 8 bases that match TRBD1. Trimming at V came to 4 bases and at J to 3 bases, leaving 6 bases not matched to a gene. Germline-derived CDR1 and CDR2 are SGHRS and YFSETQ. The CDR3 totals 15 residues. DNA for the CDR3: TGCGCCAGCAGCCCGGGACAGGCAATCAAAAACATTCAGTACTTC. Its translation is CASSPGQAIKNIQYF.

This clonotype showed up many times. The chain has TRBV6-1 and TRBJ2-1; D assignment may be TRBD1 or TRBD2 (5 bases each). There are 13 residues in the CDR3. Trimming pared 6 bases from V and 5 bases from J, leaving 11 bases between. Germline assignment: CDR1 MNHNS and CDR2 SASEGT. This chain's CDR3 is CASSPGTHNEQFF. The CDR3 region has the DNA TGTGCCAGCAGCCCCGGGACCCACAATGAGCAGTTCTTC.

The V gene is TRBV7-9, the J gene TRBJ2-3; D is possibly TRBD2 (6 bases). V lost 5 bases and J 0 bases, leaving 9 bases between the germline ends. CDR3 length: 14 amino acids. The germline V gene has CDR1 SEHNR and CDR2 FQNEAQ (reference sequence). The DNA for the CDR3 is TGTGCCAGCAGCCGGGACTGGAGCACAGATACGCAGTATTTT. Translating it yields CASSRDWSTDTQYF.

The chain combines TRBV4-3 with TRBJ2-5; perhaps TRBD1 as D (5 bases). Trimming took off 2 bases at V and 5 bases at J, with 15 bases between the two ends. Germline V gene sequence: CDR1 LGHNA, CDR2 YSLEER. The CDR3 has 15 amino acids. The CDR3 protein is CASSQQIGQGETQYF. The DNA for the CDR3 is TGCGCCAGCAGCCAACAGATAGGGCAGGGTGAGACCCAGTACTTC.

This clonotype was picked up many times. V and J are TRBV10-3 and TRBJ2-5, with 10 bases that match TRBD1. This CDR3 is 15 amino acids long. Germline V gene sequence: CDR1 ENHRY, CDR2 SYGVKD. Unmatched junction bases numbered 10, after V lost 10 bases and J lost 2 bases. The CDR3 DNA reads as TGTGCCACCACCGGGACAGGGGTTGGTCAAGAGACCCAGTACTTC. Its protein product is CATTGTGVGQETQYF.

This clonotype showed up many times. V is TRBV20-1 and J is TRBJ2-5, with 8 bases that match TRBD2. Germline loops: CDR1 DFQATT, CDR2 SNEGSKA (reference sequence). V shed 0 bases, J shed 1 base, and the junction held 4 bases outside the gene matches. The CDR3 totals 15 residues. The CDR3 reads CSARDPGGPQETQYF. CDR3 nucleotide sequence: TGCAGTGCTAGAGATCCGGGGGGGCCCCAAGAGACCCAGTACTTC.

A few counts support this clonotype. V usage is TRBV2 and J usage is TRBJ2-7; no clear D. This CDR3 has 12 residues. Germline CDR1 reads SNHLY; CDR2 reads FYNNEI. Trimming stripped 4 bases from V and 2 bases from J, with 6 bases between. This CDR3 reads CASSVETYEQYV. The CDR3 coding sequence is TGTGCCAGCAGTGTAGAAACCTACGAGCAGTACGTC.

This clonotype was seen only a few times. The CDR3 loop reads CSASGLAGTQTQYF. DNA for the CDR3: TGCAGTGCCTCTGGACTAGCGGGGACGCAAACCCAGTACTTC. V usage is TRBV20-1 and J usage is TRBJ2-5; 12 nucleotides line up with TRBD2. V dropped 6 bases and J dropped 8; count of bases not matched to a gene: 10. The CDR3 is 14 amino acids. In germline, CDR1 is DFQATT, CDR2 SNEGSKA (reference sequence).

This clonotype was seen at least ten times. This chain links TRBV5-6 with TRBJ1-4, with D unresolved. V lost 4 bases to trimming and J lost 9 bases, with 13 bases between them. This CDR3 region has 13 residues. Germline lookup yields CDR1 SGHDT and CDR2 YYEEEE. The CDR3 nucleotides read TGTGCCAGCAGCATAGGACGGATGAAAAAACTGTTTTTT. Encoded protein: CASSIGRMKKLFF. Full variable domain (rest looked up from reference TRBV5-6 and TRBJ1-4): DAGVTQSPTHLIKTRGQQVTLRCSPKSGHDTVSWYQQALGQGPQFIFQYYEEEERQRGNFPDRFSGHQFPNYSSELNVNALLLGDSALYLCASSIGRMKKLFFGSGTQLSVL.

This clonotype was seen ten or more times. V is TRBV29-1 and J is TRBJ2-1; unclear D gene. The V end lost 4 bases, the J end lost 9 bases, and 16 bases lay between the germline ends. CDR1 SQVTM and CDR2 ANQGSEA come from the germline V gene. This CDR3 spans 13 amino acids. As DNA, the CDR3 is TGCAGCGTTGCGGTTGGGGTAAACGCTGAGCAGTTCTTC. This codes for CSVAVGVNAEQFF.

This clonotype was recorded a few times. V and J are TRBV5-5 and TRBJ1-4, with D unclear. V was trimmed by 5 bases and J by 7 bases, leaving 18 bases between them. Germline CDR1 SGHKS, CDR2 YYEKEE (reference sequence). This CDR3 comprises 15 residues. The CDR3 spells CASRWAPDHLEKLFF. CDR3 nucleotide sequence: TGTGCCAGCAGGTGGGCCCCCGACCACCTTGAAAAACTGTTTTTT.

This clonotype was counted ten times or more. V and J are TRBV12-3 or TRBV12-4 and TRBJ2-7; a possible D gene is TRBD1 (5 bases). V was pared by 4 bases and J by 5 bases, with 12 bases between. This CDR3 has 13 amino acids. Here the CDR3 DNA reads TGTGCCAGCAGTTATAGACAGTTTAACGAGCAGTACTTC. Amino acid sequence: CASSYRQFNEQYF.

This clonotype has more than one count but fewer than ten. The V call is TRBV14, the J call TRBJ2-1; 10 bases are shared with TRBD2. V lost 4 bases, J lost 4 bases, and 10 bases stayed unmatched. This CDR3 has 17 amino acids. The germline V gene encodes CDR1 SGHDN and CDR2 FVKESK. Here the CDR3 DNA reads TGTGCCAGCAGCCCCGTCTCAGGACTAGCGGTGTACAATGAGCAGTTCTTC. It specifies CASSPVSGLAVYNEQFF.

In its sample, this clonotype was seen many times. The junction shows a germline mismatch at one end, possibly a read error. The rearrangement joins TRBV7-2 to TRBJ2-1, with a possible D match to TRBD2 (6 bases). Germline-derived CDR1 and CDR2 are SGHTA and FQGNSA. This CDR3 is 16 amino acids long. The CDR3 DNA sequence: TGTGCCAGCAGGTTAGGGAGGCCCCGGACCTACAATGAGCAGTTCTTC. Translated: CASRLGRPRTYNEQFF.

Ten or more counts support this clonotype. The V gene is TRBV10-3, the J gene TRBJ2-7, with 13 bases matching TRBD2. The length of the CDR3 is 17 residues. The trim removed 1 base at V and 5 bases at J, leaving 8 bases unmatched. Per the germline V gene, CDR1 is ENHRY and CDR2 is SYGVKD. The CDR3 spells CAISEYGLAGVKDEQYF. Written as DNA, the CDR3 is TGTGCCATCAGTGAGTACGGACTAGCGGGAGTCAAGGACGAGCAGTACTTC.